This section outlines one T cell receptor beta chain sequence together with its context. Assay used: immunoSEQ multiplex PCR; TCRdb lists only in-frame clones, some missing. The table lists about 50,000 clones, 91% of them singletons. V dropped 5 bases and J dropped 2; count of bases not matched to a gene: 4. This CDR3 region has 15 residues. Germline V gives CDR1 SEHNR, CDR2 FQNEAQ (reference sequence). The sample is drawn from a study of T cell changes during pregnancy in multiple sclerosis. This rearrangement joins TRBV7-9 to TRBJ2-7; TRBD2 matches 12 bases. Sequencing used CD8+ T cells from peripheral blood mononuclear cells, obtained after pregnancy. This receptor was identified in a female donor with multiple sclerosis, enrolled in a pregnancy study. The CDR3 region has the DNA TGTGCCAGCAGCACCCGACTAGCGGGAGCCTACGAGCAGTACTTC. Residues: CASSTRLAGAYEQYF.